This entry is about one TCR beta chain. Its cognate antigen is unknown. The source of the sample is a study of blood T cells in healthy people across ages. Points from the study as a whole: Observed TCR beta diversity per million T cells went down as age went up. This fall followed a roughly linear course with age.

A second PCR of about 7 to 12 cycles used a sample-barcoded 5' primer and a J-beta primer mix. Each cDNA molecule was tagged by a template-switch adaptor that had 12 random nucleotides. TCRdb fed the 5' RACE reads into MiXCR, producing one record per CDR3 protein. The data contain around 940,000 distinct CDR3 sequences, 51% of them seen just once; the ten biggest clones take up 20% to 25%. This CDR3 is built from 15 residues. Germline CDR1 SGDLS, CDR2 YYNGEE. The ends were cut back, 4 bases at V and 6 bases at J, with 17 bases in the middle. Each donor had 9 to 10 milliliters of peripheral blood drawn.

This TCR derives from an older woman in good health. This chain connects TRBV9 to TRBJ1-5, with D perhaps matching TRBD1 (5 bases). The sample taken for sequencing was blood. Here the CDR3 DNA reads TGTGCCAGCAGCCCCACCGGGGGAAGGGGTCAGCCCCAGCATTTT. It yields the protein CASSPTGGRGQPQHF.